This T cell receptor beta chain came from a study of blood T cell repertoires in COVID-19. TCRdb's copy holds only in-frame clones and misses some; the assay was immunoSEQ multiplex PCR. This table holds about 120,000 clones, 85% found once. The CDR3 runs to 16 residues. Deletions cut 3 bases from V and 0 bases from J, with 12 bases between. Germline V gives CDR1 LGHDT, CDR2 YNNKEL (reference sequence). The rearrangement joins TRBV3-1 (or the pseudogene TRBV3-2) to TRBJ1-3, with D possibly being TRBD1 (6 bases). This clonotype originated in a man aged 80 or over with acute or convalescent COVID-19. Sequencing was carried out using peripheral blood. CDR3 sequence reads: CASSHQGPSSGNTIYF. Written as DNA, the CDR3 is TGTGCCAGCAGCCACCAGGGGCCCAGCTCTGGAAACACCATATATTTT.